The 5 T cell receptor beta chains listed next were all sequenced from one sample in a study of T cell clonality in common variable immunodeficiency. Assay used: immunoSEQ multiplex PCR; TCRdb lists only in-frame clones, some missing. The sample holds roughly 34,000 clones, and no clone turns up only once. The sequencing input was peripheral blood mononuclear cells. The receptor set was obtained from a person aged 18 to 75 in good health.

In regard to this clone: Read coverage stops 3 residues before the CDR3 terminus; the germline J gene supplies the remainder. The chain uses TRBV19 and TRBJ2-7; 11 nucleotides match TRBD1. This CDR3 has 15 amino acids. The germline CDR1 and CDR2 sequences are LNHDA and SQIVND (reference sequence). J gave up 1 base and V 5 bases, and 4 bases lay outside the gene matches. The CDR3 reads CASSDGTGGSYEQYF. The part of the CDR3 DNA that was read is TGTGCCAGTAGTGACGGGACAGGGGGATCCTACGAG.

This clone was picked up many times. The CDR3 extends 3 residues past the end of the read, so its final part is completed from the germline J gene. The chain combines TRBV5-1 with TRBJ1-1; TRBD1 matches at 9 bases. This CDR3 is 15 amino acids long. Germline CDR1 SGHRS, CDR2 YFSETQ. Trimming took 4 bases from V and 1 from J; bases not matched to a gene: 5. CDR3 in amino acids: CASSHGTGTNTEAFF. CDR3 DNA, as far as it was read: TGCGCCAGCAGCCACGGGACAGGGACGAACACTGAA.

The table lists this clone with many counts. The CDR3 end falls 3 residues outside the read, so it is completed with the germline J gene. The gene calls are TRBV18 and TRBJ1-3, with a tentative D call TRBD1 (5 bases). V lost 0 bases, J lost 6 bases, and 12 bases lay in between. The CDR3 totals 15 residues. The germline CDR1 and CDR2 sequences are KGHSH and LQKENI. The sequenced CDR3 bases are TGTGCCAGCTCACCACCGTCCAGGGTTGAAAACACC. This translates into CASSPPSRVENT. The whole CDR3 reads CASSPPSRVENTIYF.

This clone has ten or more counts. The sequence runs out 3 residues before the end of the CDR3; the remainder is reconstructed from the germline J gene. The chain recombines TRBV20-1 with TRBJ1-1; the D gene is possibly TRBD1 (5 bases). V lost 4 bases and J lost 0, with 12 bases in between. Per germline, CDR1 DFQATT and CDR2 SNEGSKA (reference sequence). The CDR3 length is 14 residues. Here the CDR3 reads CSATRQNMNTEAFF. The CDR3 DNA, read in part, is TGCAGTGCTACCCGACAGAATATGAACACTGAA.

This clone was picked up many times. The read finishes 3 residues shy of the CDR3 end, and the germline J gene is used to complete it. The chain employs TRBV7-9 and TRBJ1-1; weak D call: TRBD1 (6 bases). Germline V CDR1 and CDR2: SEHNR, FQNEAQ (reference sequence). CDR3 length: 13 amino acids. The CDR3 loop is CASSPWTDPRAFF. The sequenced part of the CDR3 DNA is TGTGCCAGCAGCCCCTGGACAGATCCTCGG. Using reference TRBV7-9 and TRBJ1-1 for the parts outside the CDR3, the full variable domain is DTGVSQNPRHKITKRGQNVTFRCDPISEHNRLYWYRQTLGQGPEFLTYFQNEAQLEKSRLLSDRFSAERPKGSFSTLEIQRTEQGDSAMYLCASSPWTDPRAFFGQGTRLTVV.